Sequencing of this T cell receptor beta chain was carried out in a study of blood T cell repertoires in COVID-19. Sequencing used immunoSEQ multiplex PCR; TCRdb keeps in-frame clones, though not all of them. The sample gives tens of thousands of clones, 88% of which show up once; roughly a tenth is in the top ten. The length of the CDR3 is 16 residues. The J segment lost 3 bases and the V segment lost 6 bases, leaving 13 bases of the junction unmatched. Per the germline V gene, CDR1 is MNHEY and CDR2 is SMNVEV (reference sequence). The receptor was isolated from a woman aged 40 to 49 who had recovered from COVID-19. The V gene is TRBV27, the J gene TRBJ2-7; 8 nucleotides agree with TRBD1. Specimen: PBMCs or T cells enriched from blood (not recorded which). The DNA for the CDR3 is TGTGCCAGCAGCTTAAGCCGCGGGACAGGAGGCTACGAGCAGTACTTC. Translation gives CASSLSRGTGGYEQYF.